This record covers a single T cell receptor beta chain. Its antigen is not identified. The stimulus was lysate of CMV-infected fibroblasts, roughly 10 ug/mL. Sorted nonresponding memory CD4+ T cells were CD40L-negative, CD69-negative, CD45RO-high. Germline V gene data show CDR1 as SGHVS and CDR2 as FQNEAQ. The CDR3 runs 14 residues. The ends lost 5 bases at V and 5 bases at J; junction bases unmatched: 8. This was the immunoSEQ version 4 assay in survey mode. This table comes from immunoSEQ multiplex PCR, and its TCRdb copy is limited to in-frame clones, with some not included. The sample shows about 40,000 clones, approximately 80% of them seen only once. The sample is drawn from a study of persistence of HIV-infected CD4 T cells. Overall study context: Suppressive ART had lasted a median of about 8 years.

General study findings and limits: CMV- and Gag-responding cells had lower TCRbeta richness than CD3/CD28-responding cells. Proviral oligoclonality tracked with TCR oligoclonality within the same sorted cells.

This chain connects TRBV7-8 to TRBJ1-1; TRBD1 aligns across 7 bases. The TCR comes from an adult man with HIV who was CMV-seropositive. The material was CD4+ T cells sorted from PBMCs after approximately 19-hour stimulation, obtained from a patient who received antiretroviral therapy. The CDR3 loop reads CASSPVTGRTEAFF. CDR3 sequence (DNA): TGTGCCAGCAGCCCAGTGACAGGGAGGACTGAAGCTTTCTTT.